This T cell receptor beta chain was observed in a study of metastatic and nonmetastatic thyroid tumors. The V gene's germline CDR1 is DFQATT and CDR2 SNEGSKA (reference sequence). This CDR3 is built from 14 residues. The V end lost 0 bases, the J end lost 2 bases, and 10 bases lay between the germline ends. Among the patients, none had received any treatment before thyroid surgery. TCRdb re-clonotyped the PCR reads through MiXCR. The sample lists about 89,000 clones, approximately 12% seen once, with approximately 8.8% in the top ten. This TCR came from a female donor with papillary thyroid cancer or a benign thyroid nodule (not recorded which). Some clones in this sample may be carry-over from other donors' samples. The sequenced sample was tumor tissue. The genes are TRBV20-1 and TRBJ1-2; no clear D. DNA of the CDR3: TGCAGTGCTAGAGATAGGAGTAGAAACTATGGCTACACCTTC. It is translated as CSARDRSRNYGYTF.